Listed here are 28 T cell receptor beta chains from one sample, sequenced in a study of blood T cells in healthy people across ages. Using a J-beta primer mix together with a sample-barcoded 5' primer, a second PCR was run for about 7 to 12 cycles. TCRdb itself ran the 5' RACE reads through MiXCR, one entry per CDR3 protein. Among 650,000 to 700,000 distinct CDR3 sequences listed, around 50% were seen once. Sequencing input: blood. These receptor sequences come from an elderly woman in good health.

On this clonotype itself: A much larger clone differs by one base, so this may be a read error. The CDR3 DNA sequence: TGTGCCAGCAGCGCAGCCCATGAGCAGTTCTTC. Residues: CASSAAHEQFF. The gene calls are TRBV9 and TRBJ2-1, with no clear D. CDR1 is SGDLS and CDR2 is YYNGEE in the germline V gene. Trimming cost V 3 bases and J 8 bases, with 6 bases left between them. CDR3 length: 11 residues.

This clonotype was seen more than once but under ten times. The V call is TRBV19, the J call TRBJ2-4, with TRBD2 identical over 7 bases. The CDR3 has 18 amino acids. Germline assignment: CDR1 LNHDA and CDR2 SQIVND (reference sequence). V was clipped by 6 bases and J by 0 bases; unmatched bases: 14. CDR3 sequence: CASRMAGVPVGAKNIQYF. DNA of the CDR3: TGTGCCAGTAGGATGGCGGGAGTACCGGTCGGAGCCAAAAACATTCAGTACTTC.

A remark on this clonotype: This may arise from a read error, as a much more abundant clone is one base away. J is TRBJ2-7 and V is TRBV20-1; no clear D gene. Germline CDR1 reads DFQATT; CDR2 reads SNEGSKA (reference sequence). This CDR3 is 13 amino acids long. Between the trimmed V and J ends, which lost 0 bases and 0 bases, there was a span of 6 bases. CDR3 loop: CSARDGHSYEQYF. For the CDR3, the DNA is TGCAGTGCTAGAGATGGGCACTCCTACGAGCAGTACTTC.

The chain couples TRBV4-2 to TRBJ2-3; 15 nucleotides line up with TRBD2. V shed 0 bases and J 1 base; nucleotides not matched to a gene: 11. The CDR3 is made up of 21 amino acids. Germline CDR1 and CDR2: LGHNA and YNFKEQ. CDR3 residues: CASSQDRTSGRARRGTDTQYF. CDR3 nucleotide sequence: TGTGCCAGCAGCCAAGACAGGACTAGCGGGAGGGCCAGGCGGGGCACAGATACGCAGTATTTT.

As for this clonotype: The junction differs from germline at one of its ends, possibly a read error. The chain joins TRBV5-1 to TRBJ2-5, with D uncertain. The germline V gene has CDR1 SGHRS and CDR2 YFSETQ. The CDR3 is 14 residues long. Here the CDR3 DNA reads TGCGCCGGCAGCCCTGTCGGCTCCTACAATGAGCAGTACTTC. It translates to CAGSPVGSYNEQYF.

The chain has TRBV5-1 and TRBJ2-1; 11 nucleotides agree with TRBD2. The CDR3 extends over 16 amino acids. Germline V gene data show CDR1 as SGHRS and CDR2 as YFSETQ. V shed 4 bases, J shed 7 bases, and the junction held 10 bases outside the gene matches. For the CDR3, the DNA is TGCGCCAGCAGCCCCTATAGCGGGGGGGCTGGGAATGAGCAGTTCTTC. Translating gives CASSPYSGGAGNEQFF.

Only a few counts were recorded for this clonotype. The J gene is TRBJ2-6, the V gene TRBV5-1, with a weak D call TRBD1 (6 bases). In germline, CDR1 is SGHRS, CDR2 YFSETQ. The CDR3 contains 14 residues. The germline V and J ends were trimmed by 4 bases and 8 bases, with 13 bases remaining between them. CDR3 amino acids: CASSERTETNVLTF. The CDR3 DNA reads TGCGCCAGCAGCGAACGGACAGAGACCAACGTCCTGACTTTC.

This clonotype has a count of ten or more. V usage is TRBV7-7 and J usage is TRBJ2-2; no reliable D call. This CDR3 comprises 14 residues. CDR1 SSHAT and CDR2 FNYEAQ come from the germline V gene (reference sequence). CDR3 residues: CASRSTTETGELFF. The CDR3, as DNA: TGTGCTAGCCGCTCTACTACAGAGACCGGGGAGCTGTTTTTT.

The V gene is TRBV27, the J gene TRBJ2-3; 8 bases align to TRBD2. Germline assignment: CDR1 MNHEY and CDR2 SMNVEV (reference sequence). Trimming at V came to 5 bases and at J to 0 bases, leaving 13 bases not matched to a gene. The CDR3 loop spans 18 amino acids. Here the CDR3 DNA reads TGTGCCAGCAGTAGGGACCGGGGGGGGTGGACTAGCACAGATACGCAGTATTTT. Encoded protein: CASSRDRGGWTSTDTQYF.

The V gene is TRBV5-1, the J gene TRBJ2-1; D possibly matches TRBD1 or TRBD2 (5 bases each). The CDR3 covers 15 residues. CDR1 is SGHRS, CDR2 YFSETQ, per germline. Trimming took off 4 bases at V and 4 bases at J, with 15 bases between the two ends. The CDR3 nucleotides read TGCGCCAGCAGCCCTAACCGGGACCGATACAATGAGCAGTTCTTC. This sequence encodes CASSPNRDRYNEQFF. The full variable domain, completed using reference TRBV5-1 and TRBJ2-1, is KAGVTQTPRYLIKTRGQQVTLSCSPISGHRSVSWYQQTPGQGLQFLFEYFSETQRNKGNFPGRFSGRQFSNSRSEMNVSTLELGDSALYLCASSPNRDRYNEQFFGPGTRLTVL.

This clonotype was counted a few times. The gene calls are TRBV30 and TRBJ2-5, with D hard to call. V lost 0 bases to trimming and J lost 10 bases, with 12 bases between them. Germline CDR1 is GTSNPN and CDR2 is SVGIG (reference sequence). The CDR3 covers 12 residues. The CDR3 DNA follows: TGTGCCTGGAGTGTACGGTACGATATCCAGTACTTC. Translation: CAWSVRYDIQYF.

This clonotype was counted at least ten times. The rearrangement joins TRBV6-6 to TRBJ2-1; 10 bases fit TRBD2. The V segment lost 6 bases and the J segment 7 bases; nucleotides outside the gene matches: 9. The germline gives CDR1 MNHNY, CDR2 SVGAGI (reference sequence). The CDR3 contains 15 residues. This CDR3 reads CASSGKRGGWNEQFF. CDR3 in DNA: TGTGCCAGCAGCGGAAAGCGGGGGGGCTGGAATGAGCAGTTCTTC.

This chain uses TRBV27 with TRBJ2-2, with D unresolved. Germline CDR1 reads MNHEY; CDR2 reads SMNVEV (reference sequence). The V end lost 6 bases, the J end lost 0 bases, and 11 bases lay between the germline ends. This CDR3 comprises 15 residues. The CDR3 DNA sequence: TGTGCCAGCAGCCGGTGGCAAACGAACACCGGGGAGCTGTTTTTT. Its translation: CASSRWQTNTGELFF.

As concerns this clonotype: The junction does not match germline at one end; this may be a read error. This sequence joins TRBV14 and TRBJ2-3; 9 nucleotides match TRBD2. Germline lookup yields CDR1 SGHDN and CDR2 FVKESK. The CDR3 runs to 15 residues. The CDR3 DNA is TGTGTCAGCAGCCAGAGCGGGGGGTCCACAGATATGCAGTATTTT. Encoded protein: CVSSQSGGSTDMQYF. Full variable domain (remainder filled in from reference TRBV14 and TRBJ2-3): EAGVTQFPSHSVIEKGQTVTLRCDPISGHDNLYWYRRVMGKEIKFLLHFVKESKQDESGMPNNRFLAERTGGTYSTLKVQPAELEDSGVYFCVSSQSGGSTDMQYFGPGTRLTVL.

The chain couples TRBV6-6 to TRBJ1-2; 7 positions match TRBD1. The CDR3 spans 14 residues. With V trimmed by 5 bases and J by 4 bases, 7 bases remained unmatched. CDR1 and CDR2 from the germline V gene are MNHNY and SVGAGI (reference sequence). The CDR3 region is CASSPRRDSYGYTF. CDR3 sequence (DNA): TGTGCCAGCAGTCCACGCCGGGACAGCTATGGCTACACCTTC.

V is TRBV5-6 and J is TRBJ2-1; TRBD2 matches at 10 bases. The CDR3 loop spans 13 amino acids. Per the germline V gene, CDR1 is SGHDT and CDR2 is YYEEEE. V shed 6 bases and J 7 bases; nucleotides not matched to a gene: 4. The CDR3 sequence: CASNLAGVNEQFF. The CDR3 region has the DNA TGTGCCAGCAACCTAGCGGGGGTTAATGAGCAGTTCTTC. The entire variable domain, with the rest obtained from reference TRBV5-6 and TRBJ2-1, is as follows: DAGVTQSPTHLIKTRGQQVTLRCSPKSGHDTVSWYQQALGQGPQFIFQYYEEEERQRGNFPDRFSGHQFPNYSSELNVNALLLGDSALYLCASNLAGVNEQFFGPGTRLTVL.

The rearrangement joins TRBV7-2 to TRBJ2-1, with D tentatively TRBD2 (6 bases). The germline CDR1 and CDR2 sequences are SGHTA and FQGNSA. The CDR3 totals 15 residues. V was cut by 1 base and J by 10 bases, with 17 bases left in between. CDR3 coding DNA: TGTGCCAGCAGCTTAGATCCGGGAGATCAAAGGGAGCAGTTCTTC. Encoded protein: CASSLDPGDQREQFF. Supplemented by reference TRBV7-2 and TRBJ2-1, the full variable domain reads GAGVSQSPSNKVTEKGKDVELRCDPISGHTALYWYRQSLGQGLEFLIYFQGNSAPDKSGLPSDRFSAERTGGSVSTLTIQRTQQEDSAVYLCASSLDPGDQREQFFGPGTRLTVL.

V is TRBV4-1 and J is TRBJ2-4; 8 bases agree with TRBD2. The J call may be mistaken, given a closer DNA end match to TRBJ2-7. The CDR3 covers 14 residues. The germline V gene has CDR1 MGHRA and CDR2 YSYEKL. CDR3 in DNA: TGCGCCAGCAGCCACGGAGCGGGAGTCGACGAGCAGTACTTC. It translates to CASSHGAGVDEQYF.

This clonotype was seen many times. The V gene is TRBV28, the J gene TRBJ2-1; D call uncertain. CDR3 size: 11 residues. Germline CDR1 and CDR2: MDHEN and SYDVKM. The V end lost 5 bases, the J end lost 15 bases, and 14 bases lay between the germline ends. Here the CDR3 reads CASSPDGRRFF. The CDR3 nucleotides are TGTGCCAGCAGTCCGGATGGCCGTCGGTTCTTC. Full variable domain (remainder filled in from reference TRBV28 and TRBJ2-1): DVKVTQSSRYLVKRTGEKVFLECVQDMDHENMFWYRQDPGLGLRLIYFSYDVKMKEKGDIPEGYSVSREKKERFSLILESASTNQTSMYLCASSPDGRRFFGPGTRLTVL.

The rearrangement links TRBV5-1 to TRBJ2-2; 10 bases are a match to TRBD1. Germline V gene sequence: CDR1 SGHRS, CDR2 YFSETQ. The V and J ends lost 0 bases and 2 bases, in that order; junction bases with no gene match: 4. The CDR3 runs to 17 residues. The CDR3 loop is CASSLARDRGNTGELFF. In DNA form, the CDR3 reads TGCGCCAGCAGCTTGGCCCGGGACAGGGGAAACACCGGGGAGCTGTTTTTT.

The V call is TRBV27, the J call TRBJ2-5; weak D call: TRBD1 (7 bases). Looked up from germline, CDR1 is MNHEY and CDR2 is SMNVEV (reference sequence). The CDR3 length is 14 residues. V lost 6 bases, J lost 5 bases, and 16 bases lay in between. The CDR3 nucleotides read TGTGCCAGCAGCGCGCAGGGGGGTAGGGAGACCCAGTACTTC. Protein product: CASSAQGGRETQYF.

The J gene is TRBJ1-5, the V gene TRBV11-2; 8 bases agree with TRBD1. Trimming removed 7 bases from V and 6 bases from J; junction bases left unmatched: 5. The CDR3 extends over 13 amino acids. CDR1 is SGHAT and CDR2 is FQNNGV in the germline V gene. This CDR3 is CASTAGGSQPQHF. The CDR3 DNA is TGTGCCAGCACCGCAGGGGGCAGTCAGCCCCAGCATTTT.

A word on this clonotype: Possible read error: a much larger clone is one base away. The V and J genes are TRBV5-1 and TRBJ1-4; D is unclear. CDR3 size: 15 residues. Trimming pared 4 bases from V and 0 bases from J, leaving 10 bases between. The germline CDR1 and CDR2 sequences are SGHRS and YFSETQ. The CDR3 bases are TGCGCCAGCAGCCTCAACAGCACAACTAATGAAAAACTGTTTTTT. Amino acids: CASSLNSTTNEKLFF.

The sample holds many counts of this clonotype. Compared with germline, one end of the junction differs, possibly owing to a read error. This rearrangement joins TRBV10-3 to TRBJ2-3; D is uncertain. CDR3 length equals 12 residues. Germline values: CDR1 ENHRY, CDR2 SYGVKD. The CDR3 sequence is CAISARPDTQYF. Here the CDR3 DNA reads TGTGCCATCAGCGCCCGACCAGACACGCAGTATTTT.

The gene calls are TRBV11-2 and TRBJ2-7; either TRBD1 or TRBD2 may fit D (6 bases each). Germline values: CDR1 SGHAT, CDR2 FQNNGV. Trimming removed 8 bases at V and 0 bases at J, with 14 bases between. This CDR3 has 14 amino acids. CDR3 in DNA: TGTGCCAGCTCAAGGGGGGACACCTCCTACGAGCAGTACTTC. Translating it yields CASSRGDTSYEQYF. Drawing the rest from reference TRBV11-2 and TRBJ2-7, the complete variable domain is EAGVAQSPRYKIIEKRQSVAFWCNPISGHATLYWYQQILGQGPKLLIQFQNNGVVDDSQLPKDRFSAERLKGVDSTLKIQPAKLEDSAVYLCASSRGDTSYEQYFGPGTRLTVT.

This clonotype was counted a few times. The chain carries TRBV5-1 and TRBJ2-7; TRBD1 agrees at 9 bases. V shed 4 bases and J 2 bases; nucleotides not matched to a gene: 4. There are 14 residues in the CDR3. Germline V gene sequence: CDR1 SGHRS, CDR2 YFSETQ. The CDR3 region is CASSTRQGAYEQYF. Here the CDR3 DNA reads TGCGCCAGCAGCACCCGACAGGGGGCCTACGAGCAGTACTTC. Full variable domain (remainder filled in from reference TRBV5-1 and TRBJ2-7): KAGVTQTPRYLIKTRGQQVTLSCSPISGHRSVSWYQQTPGQGLQFLFEYFSETQRNKGNFPGRFSGRQFSNSRSEMNVSTLELGDSALYLCASSTRQGAYEQYFGPGTRLTVT.

The chain links TRBV5-1 to TRBJ2-7; D gene ambiguous. The germline gives CDR1 SGHRS, CDR2 YFSETQ. Trimming shortened V by 0 bases and J by 0 bases, and 10 bases separated the two germline ends. The CDR3 extends over 15 amino acids. The CDR3 nucleotides are TGCGCCAGCAGCTTGGGGCTCTTTGGCTCCTACGAGCAGTACTTC. Protein sequence: CASSLGLFGSYEQYF.

The gene calls are TRBV21-1 and TRBJ2-1; the table's D call, TRBD1, has no DNA check behind it. TRBV21-1 is reported as a pseudogene. The CDR3 totals 15 residues. This chain's CDR3 is CAGSPLRSGDNEQFF. CDR3 DNA sequence: TGTGCCGGCAGCCCCTTGAGATCGGGGGACAATGAGCAGTTCTTC.